Listed here is a single T cell receptor beta chain. This clonotype came up a few times. The specificity of this receptor is unknown. Base qualities are not at hand, and no much larger clone is one base apart. The sample belongs to a study of T-cell memory formation after mild COVID-19 (dated by TCRdb to about 2021). Notes on the research overall: TCR sequence clusters from the two donors were found to be largely donor specific. T-cell clones expanding and contracting after mild COVID-19 in a couple of donors were tracked by longitudinal TCRalpha and TCRbeta repertoire sequencing. The cohort comprised two young, previously healthy adult volunteers, one female and one male.

Findings and caveats that apply to the study as a whole: The second-wave clones that peaked on day 37 were not confirmed to be SARS-CoV-2 specific. Only a couple of mild cases were covered by the study, and larger cohorts that include severe cases with pre-infection samples were considered necessary. Clones contracting from day 15 to 85 had balanced CD4/CD8 phenotypes, while a second wave expanding from day 15 to 37 was biased towards CD4+. Contracting CD4+ clones appeared mostly in the CM and EM memory subsets, whereas CD8+ clones were enriched in EMRA. The detection of some responding clones in pre-infection memory suggests that pre-existing cross-reactive memory T cells joined the SARS-CoV-2 response.

PBMCs were isolated by Ficoll-Paque density gradient centrifugation. CDR1 and CDR2 were assigned from the germline V gene as MNHNS and SASEGT. The CDR3 contains 12 residues, cysteine and phenylalanine counted. The kept DNA is CDR3 alone, 36 bases in frame from the first base. Trimming removed 5 bases from V and 4 bases from J, leaving 6 bases between the germline ends. Instrument on record: Illumina NovaSeq 6000. Using 5'RACE with constant-segment primers, TCRalpha and TCRbeta cDNA libraries were constructed, with sample barcodes and unique molecular identifiers added in the process. Trizol reagent was used to extract RNA from every sample. Library amplification was performed in two PCR steps, and a second sample barcode and Illumina TruSeq adapters were introduced in the second step. Sequencing of libraries was performed on an Illumina NovaSeq with 2 x 150 bp paired-end reads. The paper's processing steps were these. Reads were demultiplexed and collapsed into UMI-guided consensus sequences with migec v1.2.7. Using mixcr v2.1.11, the UMI consensuses were aligned to TRA and TRB V and J templates and assembled into clonotypes. Expanded or contracted clonotypes were those called significant by both edgeR and NoisET, with noise models trained on biological replicates. For edgeR calls, a false discovery rate-adjusted p below 0.01 and a log2 fold-change threshold of 1 were applied. As an exploratory analysis of dynamics, PCA with hierarchical clustering was applied to max-normalized trajectories of the 1000 most abundant clonotypes. Each responding clone was given a CD4 or CD8 phenotype based on the CD4+ and CD8+ repertoires, which had been sequenced separately. Clones were called with MiXCR by TCRdb after fastp trimmed the public reads at Q25, and only in-frame beta chains were retained. Each CDR3 protein appears once, grouped with its most common genes and DNA. The V and J calls reflect TCRdb's pipeline rather than the authors' work. Counted in this sample were some 300,000 distinct CDR3 sequences; around 20% of them appeared once. Together, the top ten hold about 21% of the sample.

This receptor chain uses TRBV6-1 and TRBJ2-1; the D gene lacks a confident call. Sequences were obtained from PBMCs or a T cell subset sorted from them (not recorded which). This TCR came from a man younger than 35 who had mild COVID-19 (a few samples of this study predate the infection). The sample titles of this study are shuffled in the database, so cell type and time point are left out; the donor was told from shared clones. The CDR3 sequence is CASSKQYNEQFF. Read as DNA, the sequence is TGTGCCAGCAGTAAGCAGTACAATGAGCAGTTCTTC.